This T cell receptor (beta chain) was retrieved from a study of technical replicates of blood from several donors. Germline V gives CDR1 MDHEN, CDR2 SYDVKM. After removal of 5 bases from V and 4 bases from J, the junction contained 10 bases not matched to a gene. The CDR3 extends over 15 amino acids. Produced via immunoSEQ multiplex PCR; TCRdb's table is partial and in-frame only. The profile shows 70,000 to 85,000 clones, about 90% of them singletons. The sequence came from a human donor in good health. The sequenced material came from T cells isolated from PBMCs. The rearrangement uses TRBV28 and TRBJ2-5; 7 bases match TRBD2. This CDR3 reads CASSLPGRDPETQYF. In nucleotides, the CDR3 is TGTGCCAGCAGTCTTCCAGGGAGGGACCCAGAGACCCAGTACTTC.